This T cell receptor beta chain was obtained from a study of blood T cell repertoires in COVID-19. Turning to the study itself: Italy, Spain and the United States were the sources of the convalescent and acute COVID-19 samples. Sources were T cells, B-cell-depleted T cells, or PBMCs; the material itself was cDNA or gDNA.

Authors' methods: Reference gene primer amplification yielded estimated nucleated cell counts. Sequencing used immunoSEQ multiplex PCR; TCRdb keeps in-frame clones, though not all of them. That table gives V, J and clone size, and the DNA gave D and trimming. The profile covers about 110,000 clones, with 85% to 90% appearing a single time and approximately 4.2% taken by the ten largest. Germline-derived CDR1 and CDR2 are MDHEN and SYDVKM. The CDR3 sequence is 13 residues long. V was trimmed by 5 bases and J by 2 bases, leaving 9 bases between them. The specimen was peripheral blood. The chain combines TRBV28 with TRBJ2-5; the D is unclear. The TCR sequence derives from a woman in her 50s with acute or convalescent COVID-19. Here the CDR3 DNA reads TGTGCCAGCAGTGGAGAGTTACAAGAGACCCAGTACTTC. The encoded protein is CASSGELQETQYF.